This paragraph reports one T cell receptor (beta chain). What it binds is unknown. CDR3 and TCR beta VDJ profiling relied on genomic DNA as the template. TCRdb redid the calling of the reads with MiXCR, one entry per CDR3 protein. The sample has roughly 420,000 distinct CDR3 sequences; approximately 70% are singletons. This sample was included in a study of CD8+CD57+ T cells in acquired aplastic anemia. Background on the study: Average DNA yield from sorted CD4+ and CD8+ cells was roughly 3.1 ug. Among healthy donors, CD4+ cells averaged about 9.9 million reads. Broader study findings: No significant difference in CD8+ Simpson's diversity was found between patients and controls. Patients and controls shared 25 to 30 CD8+ CDR3 sequences.

The CDR3 has 14 residues. Per germline, CDR1 LNHDA and CDR2 SQIVND (reference sequence). Trimming left V 3 bases short and J 2 bases short, with 10 bases between. The V call is TRBV19, the J call TRBJ1-1; tentative D call: TRBD1 (5 bases). This TCR was sampled from a human donor in good health, serving as a control. Material for sequencing was sorted CD4+, CD8+, or CD8+CD57+ T cells (not recorded which) from PBMCs. The CDR3, as DNA: TGTGCCAGTAGTATGCTGGGGGTCAACACTGAAGCTTTCTTT. Amino acids: CASSMLGVNTEAFF.